The sequence of this T cell receptor beta chain was determined in a study of blood T cell repertoires in COVID-19. Allocation to cohorts depended on clinical history reported by the participants. Assay used: immunoSEQ multiplex PCR; TCRdb lists only in-frame clones, some missing. This repertoire shows around 300,000 clones, around 89% found once; its top ten account for around 2%. The CDR3 covers 16 residues. Germline trimming cut 4 bases from V and 0 bases from J; bases unmatched to any gene: 10. Germline CDR1 reads SGHNT; CDR2 reads YYREEE (reference sequence). Sample: PBMCs or T cells enriched from blood (not recorded which). This chain links TRBV5-4 with TRBJ2-7, with 7 nucleotides matching TRBD1. The receptor was derived from a woman aged 55-70 years in a cohort exposed to, infected with or recovered from COVID-19 (not recorded which). The CDR3: CASSRQQGSFSYEQYF. DNA of the CDR3: TGTGCCAGCAGCCGCCAACAGGGGTCCTTCTCCTACGAGCAGTACTTC.